The 29 T cell receptor beta chains below come from one sample, sequenced in a study of T cells in Graves' hyperthyroidism and ophthalmopathy. The CDR3 regions of TCR beta were amplified from RNA transcripts. HTBI primers were the set used in a first-round RT-PCR of the TCR CDR3. TCRdb recomputed calls from the multiplex PCR reads with MiXCR, one row per CDR3 protein. The sample lists approximately 530,000 distinct CDR3 sequences, 15% to 20% occurring once. The sample comprised blood. Receptors originate from a man aged 40-49 years with Graves' ophthalmopathy.

The sample holds many counts of this clonotype. This chain uses TRBV6-1 with TRBJ2-7, with TRBD1 identical over 7 bases. The V and J ends lost 5 bases and 5 bases, in that order; junction bases with no gene match: 12. The germline V gene has CDR1 MNHNS and CDR2 SASEGT. CDR3 length: 15 residues. Here the CDR3 reads CASSPTGAQLDEQYF. DNA of the CDR3: TGTGCCAGCAGTCCTACAGGGGCCCAATTGGACGAGCAGTACTTC.

The chain couples TRBV6-2 or TRBV6-3 to TRBJ1-1; D possibly corresponds to TRBD1 (5 bases). V lost 6 bases and J 2 bases, leaving 16 bases between the germline ends. The CDR3 length is 15 residues. Germline values: CDR1 MNHEY, CDR2 SVGEGT. CDR3 residues: CASRGVGGGNTEAFF. CDR3 sequence (DNA): TGTGCCAGCAGAGGGGTGGGGGGAGGAAACACTGAAGCTTTCTTT.

This clonotype was detected only a few times. The V and J genes are TRBV7-3 and TRBJ2-1; D unresolved. The CDR3 runs to 16 residues. Germline V gene lookup returns CDR1 SGHTA and CDR2 FQGTGA. V was trimmed by 0 bases and J by 2 bases, leaving 11 bases between them. Here the CDR3 reads CASSLTFTAAYNEQFF. DNA of the CDR3: TGTGCCAGCAGCTTAACGTTCACCGCCGCCTACAATGAGCAGTTCTTC.

As for this clonotype: A read error is likely, as this CDR3 ends without the conserved phenylalanine or tryptophan. The genes are TRBV5-5 and TRBJ2-7; weak D call: TRBD2 (5 bases). V lost 5 bases to trimming and J lost 3 bases, with 15 bases between them. Germline values: CDR1 SGHKS, CDR2 YYEKEE (reference sequence). This CDR3 has 14 residues. This CDR3 is CASSRADSVYEQYS. CDR3 bases: TGTGCCAGCAGTCGGGCGGACTCAGTCTACGAGCAGTACTCC.

The chain carries TRBV7-3 and TRBJ1-2; TRBD1 agrees at 10 bases. V was clipped by 4 bases and J by 3 bases; unmatched bases: 8. In germline, CDR1 is SGHTA, CDR2 FQGTGA. CDR3 length: 16 amino acids. The CDR3 protein is CASSSIPGTGDYGYTF. DNA of the CDR3: TGTGCCAGCAGCTCAATCCCCGGGACAGGGGACTATGGCTACACCTTC.

The table lists this clonotype with many counts. V usage is TRBV3-1 and J usage is TRBJ2-7; D unresolved. The CDR3 covers 13 residues. The V end lost 0 bases, the J end lost 3 bases, and 6 bases lay between the germline ends. Germline values: CDR1 LGHDT, CDR2 YNNKEL (reference sequence). The CDR3 coding sequence is TGTGCCAGCAGCCAAGATCAATTCTACGAGCAGTACTTC. This encodes CASSQDQFYEQYF.

The table lists this clonotype with many counts. V and J are TRBV28 and TRBJ1-2, with 10 bases lining up with TRBD1. J gave up 8 bases and V 4 bases, and 4 bases lay outside the gene matches. CDR3 size: 13 residues. The germline CDR1 and CDR2 sequences are MDHEN and SYDVKM. The CDR3 DNA is TGTGCCAGCAGTTCCGGACAGGGGGAAGGCTACACCTTC. Amino acids: CASSSGQGEGYTF.

There are many counts of this clonotype. The chain has TRBV11-2 and TRBJ2-1; tentative D call: TRBD2 (6 bases). Between the trimmed V and J ends, which lost 4 bases and 1 base, there was a span of 14 bases. The V gene's germline CDR1 is SGHAT and CDR2 FQNNGV. This CDR3 spans 16 amino acids. CDR3 DNA sequence: TGTGCCAGCAGCTGGACCTCGGGGGTATCCTACAATGAGCAGTTCTTC. Its translation: CASSWTSGVSYNEQFF. Based on the CDR3 plus reference TRBV11-2 and TRBJ2-1, the full variable domain is EAGVAQSPRYKIIEKRQSVAFWCNPISGHATLYWYQQILGQGPKLLIQFQNNGVVDDSQLPKDRFSAERLKGVDSTLKIQPAKLEDSAVYLCASSWTSGVSYNEQFFGPGTRLTVL.

This clonotype was counted between two and nine times. This rearrangement joins TRBV5-8 to TRBJ1-5, with unresolved D. V was trimmed by 1 base and J by 6 bases, leaving 8 bases between them. CDR1 and CDR2 from the germline V gene are SGHTS and YDEGEE. The length of the CDR3 is 13 residues. The CDR3 nucleotides are TGTGCCAGCAGCTTGAATGAAGGTCAGCCCCAGCATTTT. This codes for CASSLNEGQPQHF.

The J gene is TRBJ1-4, the V gene TRBV18; 7 bases are shared with TRBD1. The CDR3 is 12 residues long. Germline V lookup: CDR1 KGHSH, CDR2 LQKENI. V lost 4 bases to trimming and J lost 14 bases; unmatched junction nucleotides: 7. CDR3 nucleotide sequence: TGTGCCAGCTCACGCGAGGGGACAGTCCTGTTTTTT. Its protein is CASSREGTVLFF.

In its sample, this clonotype was seen many times. The V call is TRBV7-3, the J call TRBJ2-2; TRBD1 aligns across 8 bases. CDR3 length: 17 residues. Germline-derived CDR1 and CDR2 are SGHTA and FQGTGA. The trim removed 2 bases at V and 1 base at J, leaving 6 bases unmatched. Here the CDR3 reads CASSLLPGQGNTGELFF. CDR3 DNA sequence: TGTGCCAGCAGCTTATTGCCCGGACAGGGGAACACCGGGGAGCTGTTTTTT.

Here the CDR3 reads CASSEQQGNTEAFF. The CDR3, as DNA: TGTGCCAGCAGTGAACAACAGGGTAACACTGAAGCTTTCTTT. The rearrangement links TRBV6-1 to TRBJ1-1; the D gene is possibly TRBD1 (6 bases). Germline CDR1 is MNHNS and CDR2 is SASEGT. V shed 2 bases and J shed 2 bases, with 9 bases lying between them. This CDR3 has 14 residues.

This clonotype was seen repeatedly, ten times or more. The chain recombines TRBV2 with TRBJ1-1; D is perhaps TRBD1 (6 bases). The V gene's germline CDR1 is SNHLY and CDR2 FYNNEI. With 9 bases removed from V and 2 bases from J, the gap between germline ends came to 13 bases. This CDR3 has 13 amino acids. The CDR3 region is CASSGQHNTEAFF. The DNA of the CDR3 is TGTGCCAGTTCTGGACAGCATAACACTGAAGCTTTCTTT.

The V gene is TRBV20-1, the J gene TRBJ2-1; 7 nucleotides match TRBD2. CDR1 is DFQATT, CDR2 SNEGSKA, per germline (reference sequence). The trim removed 2 bases at V and 5 bases at J, leaving 6 bases unmatched. This CDR3 contains 14 residues. CDR3 nucleotide sequence: TGCAGTGCTAGATCGTGGGAGGGGAACAATGAGCAGTTCTTC. As protein: CSARSWEGNNEQFF.

This clonotype was seen ten or more times. The chain couples TRBV11-1 to TRBJ2-7, with TRBD1 as a possible D gene (6 bases). CDR1 SGHAT and CDR2 FQDESV come from the germline V gene (reference sequence). The length of the CDR3 is 14 residues. With 6 bases removed from V and 2 bases from J, the gap between germline ends came to 14 bases. CDR3 amino acids: CASSSGPGAYEQYF. DNA of the CDR3: TGTGCCAGCAGTTCCGGGCCAGGGGCCTACGAGCAGTACTTC. Based on the CDR3 plus reference TRBV11-1 and TRBJ2-7, the full variable domain is EAEVAQSPRYKITEKSQAVAFWCDPISGHATLYWYRQILGQGPELLVQFQDESVVDDSQLPKDRFSAERLKGVDSTLKIQPAELGDSAMYLCASSSGPGAYEQYFGPGTRLTVT.

This clonotype was found many times. The J gene is TRBJ2-5, the V gene TRBV12-3 or TRBV12-4, with 8 bases aligning to TRBD2. After removal of 3 bases from V and 2 bases from J, the junction contained 8 bases not matched to a gene. The CDR3 totals 16 residues. The CDR3 here is CASSLAGLAEQETQYF. Here the CDR3 DNA reads TGTGCCAGCAGTTTGGCAGGACTAGCAGAACAAGAGACCCAGTACTTC.

This clonotype was seen more than once but under ten times. J is TRBJ1-6 and V is TRBV7-2; D is uncertain. CDR1 and CDR2 from the germline V gene are SGHTA and FQGNSA. This CDR3 comprises 16 residues. V lost 5 bases to trimming and J lost 6 bases, with 17 bases between them. Here the CDR3 DNA reads TGTGCCAGCAGCATCCCCGTGGGCAGATTTAATTCACCCCTCCACTTT. It translates to CASSIPVGRFNSPLHF.

V is TRBV7-2 and J is TRBJ1-2, with 7 bases identical to TRBD1. V was clipped by 0 bases and J by 4 bases; unmatched bases: 5. Germline CDR1 and CDR2: SGHTA and FQGNSA. The CDR3 length is 15 residues. The CDR3 is CASSLARGGVYGYTF. CDR3 in DNA: TGTGCCAGCAGCTTAGCGCGAGGGGGCGTCTATGGCTACACCTTC.

The rearrangement links TRBV2 to TRBJ1-2, with TRBD1 matching 9 bases. CDR3 length: 13 residues. Germline CDR1 reads SNHLY; CDR2 reads FYNNEI. V was pared by 6 bases and J by 4 bases, with 3 bases of the junction left unmatched. CDR3 sequence reads: CASRQQGAYGYTF. The CDR3 DNA is TGTGCCAGCAGACAACAGGGGGCCTATGGCTACACCTTC.

There are many counts of this clonotype. This sequence joins TRBV27 and TRBJ2-5; D not certain. Per germline, CDR1 MNHEY and CDR2 SMNVEV (reference sequence). The CDR3 is made up of 15 amino acids. The germline V and J ends were trimmed by 4 bases and 2 bases, with 14 bases remaining between them. CDR3 region: CASSSSWEKQETQYF. The DNA of the CDR3 is TGTGCCAGCAGTTCCAGCTGGGAAAAGCAAGAGACCCAGTACTTC.

The chain combines TRBV10-3 with TRBJ2-7; 7 bases are shared with TRBD1. This CDR3 is 12 amino acids long. CDR1 and CDR2 from the germline V gene are ENHRY and SYGVKD. The junction had 2 bases not matched to a gene; V was cut back by 8 bases and J by 1 base. The CDR3 nucleotides are TGTGCCATCCTGACAGGGTCCTACGAGCAGTACTTC. Translating gives CAILTGSYEQYF.

CDR3 loop: CASNLPGGRTEAFF. As DNA, the CDR3 is TGTGCCAGCAACTTGCCAGGGGGCCGGACTGAAGCTTTCTTT. V usage is TRBV7-9 and J usage is TRBJ1-1, with 8 bases matching TRBD1. The CDR3 is made up of 14 amino acids. The germline gives CDR1 SEHNR, CDR2 FQNEAQ (reference sequence). Trimming removed 7 bases from V and 5 bases from J; junction bases left unmatched: 9. Full variable domain (outside the CDR3, taken from reference TRBV7-9 and TRBJ1-1): DTGVSQNPRHKITKRGQNVTFRCDPISEHNRLYWYRQTLGQGPEFLTYFQNEAQLEKSRLLSDRFSAERPKGSFSTLEIQRTEQGDSAMYLCASNLPGGRTEAFFGQGTRLTVV.

The V gene is TRBV12-3 or TRBV12-4, the J gene TRBJ2-1, with D perhaps TRBD2 (5 bases). This CDR3 comprises 15 residues. Trimming pared 6 bases from V and 2 bases from J, leaving 14 bases between. CDR3 coding DNA: TGTGCCAGCAGGCAGGACTTTTTAACCTACAATGAGCAGTTCTTC. Protein product: CASRQDFLTYNEQFF.

The gene calls are TRBV6-1 and TRBJ1-5; possible D gene TRBD1, 5 bases. Germline loops: CDR1 MNHNS, CDR2 SASEGT. Trimming cost V 7 bases and J 1 base, with 8 bases left between them. The CDR3 runs to 13 residues. The CDR3 region is CASTKGSNQPQHF. The DNA of the CDR3 is TGTGCCAGCACAAAGGGGAGCAATCAGCCCCAGCATTTT.

Concerning this clonotype: This may come from a read error, since a much larger clone is one base off. The chain has TRBV30 and TRBJ1-4; tentatively, D is TRBD1 (6 bases). The germline gives CDR1 GTSNPN, CDR2 SVGIG (reference sequence). The length of the CDR3 is 11 residues. CDR3 bases: TGTACCTGGAGTGTCCTGGGACACCTGTTTTTT. Its translation: CTWSVLGHLFF.

The table lists this clonotype with many counts. The rearrangement links TRBV20-1 to TRBJ2-5; unclear D gene. V lost 6 bases, J lost 5 bases, and 10 bases lay in between. The CDR3 totals 11 residues. Germline loops: CDR1 DFQATT, CDR2 SNEGSKA (reference sequence). CDR3 sequence reads: CSASKGETQYF. As DNA, the CDR3 is TGCAGTGCGTCAAAAGGGGAGACCCAGTACTTC.

The V and J genes are TRBV2 and TRBJ1-5; D unresolved. Germline assignment: CDR1 SNHLY and CDR2 FYNNEI. V gave up 6 bases and J gave up 1 base, with 13 bases separating them. CDR3 size: 15 residues. In nucleotides, the CDR3 is TGTGCCAGCAGAGCGGGAGATAGCAGCAATCAGCCCCAGCATTTT. Its translation: CASRAGDSSNQPQHF.

This clonotype was seen at least ten times. V is TRBV5-1 and J is TRBJ1-2, with a tentative D call TRBD1 (5 bases). CDR3 length equals 14 residues. Per the germline V gene, CDR1 is SGHRS and CDR2 is YFSETQ. V was trimmed by 4 bases and J by 4 bases, leaving 14 bases between them. In DNA form, the CDR3 reads TGCGCCAGCAGCACTACGTCTGGGGGCTATGGCTACACCTTC. It codes for CASSTTSGGYGYTF.

There are many counts of this clonotype. The genes are TRBV30 and TRBJ1-2; D possibly corresponds to TRBD1 (5 bases). The CDR3 sequence is 13 residues long. V lost 0 bases and J lost 8, with 13 bases in between. Per germline, CDR1 GTSNPN and CDR2 SVGIG (reference sequence). DNA for the CDR3: TGTGCCTGGAGTGTTTGGGGGTCGAGCGGCTACACCTTC. The encoded protein is CAWSVWGSSGYTF. The whole variable domain, filled in from reference TRBV30 and TRBJ1-2, reads SQTIHQWPATLVQPVGSPLSLECTVEGTSNPNLYWYRQAAGRGLQLLFYSVGIGQISSEVPQNLSASRPQDRQFILSSKKLLLSDSGFYLCAWSVWGSSGYTFGSGTRLTVV.